The source of this TCR beta chain is a study of cytomegalovirus exposure and HLA in healthy donors. Whole-study results and caveats: A likely sequencing artifact accounted for one observed cluster of highly shared sequence variants. The study labeled fewer than 200 TCR beta chains cytomegalovirus-associated. With DRB1 most and HLA-C fewest, TCR association rates differed between HLA loci in a later analysis.

About this clone: Its antigen is unknown.

Researchers ran the PCR with 60 Vbeta and 13 Jbeta primers. Libraries were prepared by immunoSEQ multiplex PCR; TCRdb keeps only in-frame clonotypes and omits some of them. Of under 200,000 clones listed, roughly 87% were seen once; the top ten hold about 0.5%. The ends lost 8 bases at V and 0 bases at J; junction bases unmatched: 10. The CDR3 contains 15 residues. From germline, CDR1 is PRHDT and CDR2 FYEKMQ (reference sequence). This clonotype originated in a woman aged 50 to 60 in good health and CMV-seronegative. The V call is TRBV13, the J call TRBJ2-7, with 7 bases matching TRBD1. The sample was PBMCs. CDR3 sequence: CASQSRRGNSYEQYF. The CDR3 DNA follows: TGTGCCAGCCAGAGCCGCAGGGGGAACTCCTACGAGCAGTACTTC.